This is a list of T cell receptor beta chains from one sample in a study of Tregs in tolerant kidney transplant recipients. TCRdb's table, derived via immunoSEQ multiplex PCR, lists solely in-frame clones and lacks some. The profile shows approximately 100,000 clones, 93% of them singletons. This specimen was CD4+ T cells from blood, taken before the transplant. These receptors originate from a human donor who received a combined kidney and bone marrow transplant. CDR3s include the opening cysteine and the closing phenylalanine or tryptophan. A D gene is named only where the DNA matches it firmly. Rows may omit the clone size; those that give it use once, few, many or a size class.

V gene	D gene	J gene	clone size	CDR3 DNA	CDR3 protein
TRBV5-1	.	TRBJ1-1	once	TGCGCCAGCAGCTTAACAGTGAACACTGAAGCTTTCTTT	CASSLTVNTEAFF
TRBV6-1	.	TRBJ2-7	.	TGTGCCAGCACCTGGAACAGGGTATACGAGCAGTACTTC	CASTWNRVYEQYF
TRBV5-4	.	TRBJ2-3	few	TGTGCCAGCAGCCCTATTAGCGGCCAGCGGCAGTATTTT	CASSPISGQRQYF
TRBV28	TRBD1	TRBJ2-7	.	TGTGCCAGCAGTTCATCAGGGGGCTACTCCTACGAGCAGTACTTC	CASSSSGGYSYEQYF
TRBV13	TRBD1	TRBJ2-4	once	TGTGCCAGCAGCTCCCACTACGGACAGGTAGCCAAAAACATTCAGTACTTC	CASSSHYGQVAKNIQYF
TRBV12-5	.	TRBJ2-5	.	TGTGCTAGTGGGACTAGGGAGGAACAAGAGACCCAGTACTTC	CASGTREEQETQYF
TRBV9	.	TRBJ2-7	.	TGTGCCAGCAGCCCCGTCGGAGGGCCTTACGAGCAGTACTTC	CASSPVGGPYEQYF
TRBV2	.	TRBJ2-1	few	TGTGCCGGCAGACTAGATCCCTACAATGAGCAGTTCTTC	CAGRLDPYNEQFF
TRBV11-2	TRBD2	TRBJ2-5	.	TGTGCCAGCAGCTTATCCCGAGCGGGAGGGAGAGAGACCCAGTACTTC	CASSLSRAGGRETQYF
TRBV2	.	TRBJ1-2	.	TGTGCCAGCGGTGATGGGATAGGGGATGGCTACACCTTC	CASGDGIGDGYTF
TRBV6-4	.	TRBJ2-3	.	TGTGCCAGCAGAGCGTCAGGGACAGATACGCAGTATTTT	CASRASGTDTQYF
TRBV7-9	TRBD1	TRBJ1-4	.	TGTGCCAGCAGCTTAGGGGACAGAGTAGATGAAAAACTGTTTTTT	CASSLGDRVDEKLFF
TRBV2	.	TRBJ1-5	.	TGTGCCAGCAAGAAGGGGCCGCCGGTCAAATCATATCAGCCCCAGCATTTT	CASKKGPPVKSYQPQHF
TRBV11-2	TRBD1	TRBJ2-7	.	TGTGCCAGCAGCTTAATGGGACAGGGAGCCTACGAGCAGTACTTC	CASSLMGQGAYEQYF
TRBV18	TRBD1	TRBJ2-5	.	TGTGCCAGCTCACAGGACAGGGGGCGCTTTGAGACCCAGTACTTC	CASSQDRGRFETQYF
TRBV15	.	TRBJ1-1	.	TGTGCCACCAGCACCTGGACAGAGAACACTGAAGCTTTCTTT	CATSTWTENTEAFF
TRBV6-5	TRBD1	TRBJ2-7	.	TGTGCCAGCAGATCCACCGGGACAGGGGAGTACGAGCAGTACTTC	CASRSTGTGEYEQYF
TRBV27	TRBD1	TRBJ1-4	.	TGTGCCAGCAGGGAATATTCAGGGGGCTCTAATGAAAAACTGTTTTTT	CASREYSGGSNEKLFF
TRBV5-4	TRBD1	TRBJ2-1	.	TGTGCCAGCAGCGTTCCCAGGGGGTATGAGCAGTTCTTC	CASSVPRGYEQFF
TRBV6-6	TRBD1	TRBJ1-4	.	TGTGCCAGCAGTTGGGGAAGACAGGGTGGGGAAAAACTGTTTTTT	CASSWGRQGGEKLFF
TRBV7-8	.	TRBJ1-1	.	TGTGCCAGCACCTCGTTCGGGGGGTCCACTGAAGCTTTCTTT	CASTSFGGSTEAFF
TRBV5-1	.	TRBJ2-3	.	TGCGCCAGCAGCTCGAGCACAGGGTTAGATACGCAGTATTTT	CASSSSTGLDTQYF
TRBV5-1	TRBD2	TRBJ2-3	.	TGCGCCAGCAGGTTCGTTAGCGGGAGTCGAACAGATACGCAGTATTTT	CASRFVSGSRTDTQYF
TRBV29-1	.	TRBJ1-2	.	TGCAGCGTGCGATCACAGGGAACAAACTATGGCTACACCTTC	CSVRSQGTNYGYTF
TRBV27	.	TRBJ2-3	.	TGTGCCAGCACCCGGAGGACGGACACAGATACGCAGTATTTT	CASTRRTDTDTQYF
TRBV9	TRBD1	TRBJ2-7	.	TGTGCCAGCAGCCTCTCCGGGACAGGGTTCCTCGAGCAGTACTTC	CASSLSGTGFLEQYF
TRBV9	.	TRBJ2-7	medium-sized	TGTGCCAGCAGCGTAAGGCCTAGCGCCGATGCCGAGCAGTACTTC	CASSVRPSADAEQYF
TRBV5-1	.	TRBJ2-2	.	TGCGCCAGCAGAGAGCGTTACAACACCGGGGAGCTGTTTTTT	CASRERYNTGELFF
TRBV4-2	TRBD2	TRBJ2-1	.	TGTGCCAGCAGTAGGCTAGCGGGGGGGCGTTCTTCCTACAATGAGCAGTTCTTC	CASSRLAGGRSSYNEQFF
TRBV5-8	TRBD1	TRBJ1-6	once	TGTGCCAGCAGCCGGGGACAGGGCGATTCACCCCTCCACTTT	CASSRGQGDSPLHF
TRBV28	TRBD2	TRBJ2-2	.	TGTGCCAGCAGAGATATTAGCGGGGGGAACACCGGGGAGCTGTTTTTT	CASRDISGGNTGELFF
TRBV10-3	TRBD1	TRBJ1-6	many	TGTGCCGTCCAAACAGGGGGGGATTCACCCCTCCACTTT	CAVQTGGDSPLHF
TRBV29-1	.	TRBJ2-7	.	TGCAGCGTTCCTTCAGCGAGCTCCTACGAGCAGTACTTC	CSVPSASSYEQYF
TRBV2	.	TRBJ2-1	once	TGTGCCAGCGGGAGTCTTAAGGAGCAGTTCTTC	CASGSLKEQFF
TRBV28	.	TRBJ2-3	.	TGTGCCAACAACCTACGGTCGGGGGGCGCCGCAGATACGCAGTATTTT	CANNLRSGGAADTQYF
TRBV7-9	.	TRBJ1-3	.	TGTGCCAGCAGCTTAACAATTCTAAACACCATATATTTT	CASSLTILNTIYF
TRBV19	.	TRBJ1-1	.	TGTGCCAGTAGTATATCTAACAGAGTGAACACTGAAGCTTTCTTT	CASSISNRVNTEAFF
TRBV6-5	.	TRBJ1-1	.	TGTGCCAGCAGTTTCATACAGACTATGAACACTGAAGCTTTCTTT	CASSFIQTMNTEAFF
TRBV30	.	TRBJ1-1	.	TGTGCCTGGCAAATAGTCGGGGGTGGCACTGAAGCTTTCTTT	CAWQIVGGGTEAFF
TRBV7-2	.	TRBJ2-3	.	TGTGCCAGCAGCTTTTCGGGTGCAGATACGCAGTATTTT	CASSFSGADTQYF
TRBV7-7	TRBD1	TRBJ2-3	.	TGTGCCAGCAGCCCTGCCCGGGTAGGGGGCGCTAATGCCCCGCAGTATTTT	CASSPARVGGANAPQYF